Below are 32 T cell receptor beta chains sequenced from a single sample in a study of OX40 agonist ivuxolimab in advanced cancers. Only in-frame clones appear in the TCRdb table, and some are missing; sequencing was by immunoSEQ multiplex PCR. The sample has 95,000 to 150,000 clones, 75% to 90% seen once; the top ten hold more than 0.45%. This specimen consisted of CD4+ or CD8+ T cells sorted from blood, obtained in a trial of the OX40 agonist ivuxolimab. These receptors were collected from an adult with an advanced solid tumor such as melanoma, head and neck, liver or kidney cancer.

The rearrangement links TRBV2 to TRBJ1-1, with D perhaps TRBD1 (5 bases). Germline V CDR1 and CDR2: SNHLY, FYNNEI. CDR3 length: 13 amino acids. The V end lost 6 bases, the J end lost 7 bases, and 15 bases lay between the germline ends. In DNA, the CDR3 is TGTGCCAGCAGACAGGACGTTGTGGGTGAAGCTTTCTTT. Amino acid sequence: CASRQDVVGEAFF.

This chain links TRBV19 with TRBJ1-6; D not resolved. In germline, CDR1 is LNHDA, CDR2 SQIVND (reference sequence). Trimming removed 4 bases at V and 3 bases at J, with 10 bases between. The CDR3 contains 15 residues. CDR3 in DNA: TGTGCCAGTAGTACTAAGACCTTCTATAATTCACCCCTCCACTTT. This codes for CASSTKTFYNSPLHF. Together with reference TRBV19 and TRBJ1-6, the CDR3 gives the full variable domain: DGGITQSPKYLFRKEGQNVTLSCEQNLNHDAMYWYRQDPGQGLRLIYYSQIVNDFQKGDIAEGYSVSREKKESFPLTVTSAQKNPTAFYLCASSTKTFYNSPLHFGNGTRLTVT.

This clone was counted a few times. The CDR3 spells CASSEVGQGAETQYF. CDR3 coding DNA: TGTGCCAGCAGTGAAGTGGGACAGGGGGCAGAGACCCAGTACTTC. The chain joins TRBV6-1 to TRBJ2-5, with 12 bases lining up with TRBD1. The CDR3 extends over 15 amino acids. V shed 1 base and J 4 bases; nucleotides not matched to a gene: 1. Germline CDR1 reads MNHNS; CDR2 reads SASEGT.

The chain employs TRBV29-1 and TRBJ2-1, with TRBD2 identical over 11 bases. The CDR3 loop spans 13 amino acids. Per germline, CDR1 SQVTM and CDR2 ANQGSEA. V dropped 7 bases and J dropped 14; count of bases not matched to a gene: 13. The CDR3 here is CSGEKLAGAGEFF. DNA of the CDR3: TGCAGCGGTGAGAAACTAGCGGGGGCCGGGGAGTTCTTC.

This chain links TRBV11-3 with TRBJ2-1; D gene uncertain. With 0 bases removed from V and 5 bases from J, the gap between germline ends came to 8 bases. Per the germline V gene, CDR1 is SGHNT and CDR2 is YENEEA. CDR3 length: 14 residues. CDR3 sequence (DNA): TGTGCCAGCAGCTTAGACACAAAGAACAATGAGCAGTTCTTC. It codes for CASSLDTKNNEQFF.

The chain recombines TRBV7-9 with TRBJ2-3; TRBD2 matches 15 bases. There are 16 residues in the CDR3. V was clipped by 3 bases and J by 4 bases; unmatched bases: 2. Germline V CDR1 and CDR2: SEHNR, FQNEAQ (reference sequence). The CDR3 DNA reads TGTGCCAGCAGCTTCCGGACTAGCGGGGGGGCAGATACGCAGTATTTT. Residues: CASSFRTSGGADTQYF.

The CDR3 coding sequence is TGTGCCAGCAGCTTTCAGCAGAATGAAAAACTGTTTTTT. It codes for CASSFQQNEKLFF. V is TRBV7-3 and J is TRBJ1-4; D call uncertain. V was shortened by 3 bases and J by 5 bases, with 7 bases between the two germline ends. CDR1 and CDR2 from the germline V gene are SGHTA and FQGTGA. The CDR3 contains 13 residues.

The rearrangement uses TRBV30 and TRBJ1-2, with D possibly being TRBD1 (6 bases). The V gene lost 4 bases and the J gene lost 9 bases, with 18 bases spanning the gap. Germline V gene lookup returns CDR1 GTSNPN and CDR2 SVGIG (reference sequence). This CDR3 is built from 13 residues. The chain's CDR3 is CAWTLDSSNRYTF. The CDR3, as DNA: TGTGCCTGGACCCTGGACAGTTCTAATCGCTACACCTTC. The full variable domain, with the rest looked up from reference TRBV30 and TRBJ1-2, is SQTIHQWPATLVQPVGSPLSLECTVEGTSNPNLYWYRQAAGRGLQLLFYSVGIGQISSEVPQNLSASRPQDRQFILSSKKLLLSDSGFYLCAWTLDSSNRYTFGSGTRLTVV.

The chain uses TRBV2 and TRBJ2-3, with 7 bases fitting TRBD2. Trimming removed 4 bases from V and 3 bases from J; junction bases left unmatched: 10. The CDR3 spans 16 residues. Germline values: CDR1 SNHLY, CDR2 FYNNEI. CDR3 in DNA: TGTGCCAGCAGTGCTCTCGGAGCGGGGATAACAGATACGCAGTATTTT. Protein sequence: CASSALGAGITDTQYF. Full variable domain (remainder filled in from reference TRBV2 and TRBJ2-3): EPEVTQTPSHQVTQMGQEVILRCVPISNHLYFYWYRQILGQKVEFLVSFYNNEISEKSEIFDDQFSVERPDGSNFTLKIRSTKLEDSAMYFCASSALGAGITDTQYFGPGTRLTVL.

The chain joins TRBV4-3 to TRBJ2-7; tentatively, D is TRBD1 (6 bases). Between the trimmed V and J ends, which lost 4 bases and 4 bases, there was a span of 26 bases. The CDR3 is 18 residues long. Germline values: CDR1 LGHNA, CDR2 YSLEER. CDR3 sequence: CASSLQSPVGGQRYEQYF. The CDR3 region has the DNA TGCGCCAGCAGCCTCCAGTCCCCGGTAGGGGGACAACGGTACGAGCAGTACTTC.

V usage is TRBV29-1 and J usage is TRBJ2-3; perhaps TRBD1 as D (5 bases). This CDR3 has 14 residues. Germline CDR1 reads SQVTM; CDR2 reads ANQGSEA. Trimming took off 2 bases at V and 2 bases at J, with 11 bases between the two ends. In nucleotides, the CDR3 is TGCAGCGTTGAAAGGTCAGGGAACACAGATACGCAGTATTTT. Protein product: CSVERSGNTDTQYF.

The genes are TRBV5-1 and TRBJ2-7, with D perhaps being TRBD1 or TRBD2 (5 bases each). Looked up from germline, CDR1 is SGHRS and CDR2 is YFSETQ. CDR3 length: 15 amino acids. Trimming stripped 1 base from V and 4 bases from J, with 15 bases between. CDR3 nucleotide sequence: TGCGCCAGCAGCTTGCTTCCGGGACGATTATACGAGCAGTACTTC. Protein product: CASSLLPGRLYEQYF.

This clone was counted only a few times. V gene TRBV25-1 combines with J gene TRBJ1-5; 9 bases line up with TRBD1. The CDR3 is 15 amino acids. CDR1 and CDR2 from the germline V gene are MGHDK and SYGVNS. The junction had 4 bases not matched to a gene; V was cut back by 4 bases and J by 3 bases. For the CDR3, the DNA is TGTGCCAGCAGTGGTGGGACAGGGAACAATCAGCCCCAGCATTTT. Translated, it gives CASSGGTGNNQPQHF.

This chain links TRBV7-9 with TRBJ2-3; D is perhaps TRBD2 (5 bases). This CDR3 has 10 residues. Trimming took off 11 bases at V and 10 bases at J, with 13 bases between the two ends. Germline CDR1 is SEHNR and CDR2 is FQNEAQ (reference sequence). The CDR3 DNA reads TGTGCCGGAGGCCGGGTTGCGCAGTATTTT. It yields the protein CAGGRVAQYF.

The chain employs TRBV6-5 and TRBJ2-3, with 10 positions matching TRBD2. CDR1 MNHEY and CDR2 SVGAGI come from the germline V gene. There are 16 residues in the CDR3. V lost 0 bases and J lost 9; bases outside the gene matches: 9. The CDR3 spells CASSYSSGGSLRTQYF. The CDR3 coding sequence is TGTGCCAGCAGTTACTCTAGCGGGGGGTCCCTCCGAACGCAGTATTTT.

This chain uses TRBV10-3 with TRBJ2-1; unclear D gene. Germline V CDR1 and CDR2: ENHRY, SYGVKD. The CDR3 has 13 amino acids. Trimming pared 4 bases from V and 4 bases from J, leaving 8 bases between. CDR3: CAISALSYNEQFF. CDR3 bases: TGTGCCATCAGTGCACTGTCATACAATGAGCAGTTCTTC.

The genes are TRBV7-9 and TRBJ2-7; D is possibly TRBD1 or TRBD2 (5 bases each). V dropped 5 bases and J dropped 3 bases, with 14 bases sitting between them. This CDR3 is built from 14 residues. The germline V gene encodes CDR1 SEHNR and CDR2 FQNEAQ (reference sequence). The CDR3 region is CASSPGTVSYEQYF. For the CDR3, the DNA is TGTGCCAGCAGCCCAGGGACCGTTAGCTACGAGCAGTACTTC.

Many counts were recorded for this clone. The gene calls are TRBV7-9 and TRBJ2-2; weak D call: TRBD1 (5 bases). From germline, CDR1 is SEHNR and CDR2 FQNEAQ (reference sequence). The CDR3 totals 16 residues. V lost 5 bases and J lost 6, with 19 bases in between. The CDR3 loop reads CASSPRTIIGSGELFF. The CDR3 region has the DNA TGTGCCAGCAGCCCCCGGACAATAATCGGATCCGGGGAGCTGTTTTTT.

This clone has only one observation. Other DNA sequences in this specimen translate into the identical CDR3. The CDR3 reads CASSIGTMNTEAFF. The CDR3 region has the DNA TGTGCCAGTAGTATTGGGACCATGAACACTGAAGCTTTCTTT. This rearrangement joins TRBV19 to TRBJ1-1; D perhaps matches TRBD1 (5 bases). This CDR3 contains 14 residues. Trimming removed 3 bases from V and 0 bases from J, with 8 bases in between. CDR1 and CDR2 from the germline V gene are LNHDA and SQIVND (reference sequence).

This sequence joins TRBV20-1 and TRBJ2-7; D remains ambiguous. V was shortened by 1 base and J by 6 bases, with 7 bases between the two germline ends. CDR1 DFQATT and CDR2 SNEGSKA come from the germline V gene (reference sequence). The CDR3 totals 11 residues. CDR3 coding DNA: TGCAGTGCTAGAGCCACGGCCGAGCAGTACTTC. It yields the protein CSARATAEQYF.

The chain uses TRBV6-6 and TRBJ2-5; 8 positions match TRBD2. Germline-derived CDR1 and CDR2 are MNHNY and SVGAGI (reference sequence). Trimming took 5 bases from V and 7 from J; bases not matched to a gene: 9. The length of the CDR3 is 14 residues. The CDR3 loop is CASSPSGGFGTQYF. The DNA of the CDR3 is TGTGCCAGCAGTCCCTCGGGGGGGTTCGGGACCCAGTACTTC.

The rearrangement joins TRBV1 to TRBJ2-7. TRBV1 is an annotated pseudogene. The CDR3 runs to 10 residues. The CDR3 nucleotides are TGCACCAGCGTAAGTTACGAGCAGTACTTC. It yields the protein CTSVSYEQYF.

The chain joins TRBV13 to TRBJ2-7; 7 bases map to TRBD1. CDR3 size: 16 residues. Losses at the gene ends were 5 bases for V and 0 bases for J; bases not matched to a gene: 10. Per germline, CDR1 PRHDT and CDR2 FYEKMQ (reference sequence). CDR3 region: CASSRDQGQNSYEQYF. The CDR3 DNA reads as TGTGCCAGCAGCCGAGACCAGGGACAGAACTCCTACGAGCAGTACTTC.

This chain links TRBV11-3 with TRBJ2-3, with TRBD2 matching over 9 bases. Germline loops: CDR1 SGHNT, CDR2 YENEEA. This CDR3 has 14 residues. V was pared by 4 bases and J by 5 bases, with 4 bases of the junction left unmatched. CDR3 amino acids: CASSSRRGGDTQYF. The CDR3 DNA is TGTGCCAGCAGCTCGAGGCGGGGGGGAGATACGCAGTATTTT.

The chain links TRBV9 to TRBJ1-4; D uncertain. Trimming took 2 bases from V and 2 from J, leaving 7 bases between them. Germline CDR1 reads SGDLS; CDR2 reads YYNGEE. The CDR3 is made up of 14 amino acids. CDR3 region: CASSVGQTNEKLFF. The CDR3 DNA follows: TGTGCCAGCAGCGTTGGGCAGACTAATGAAAAACTGTTTTTT.

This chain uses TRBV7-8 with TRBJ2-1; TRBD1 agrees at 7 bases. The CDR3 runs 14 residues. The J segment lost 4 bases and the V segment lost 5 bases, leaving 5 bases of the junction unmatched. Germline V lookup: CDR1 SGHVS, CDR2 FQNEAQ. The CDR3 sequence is CASSQGQQYNEQFF. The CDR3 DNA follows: TGTGCCAGCAGCCAGGGACAGCAATACAATGAGCAGTTCTTC.

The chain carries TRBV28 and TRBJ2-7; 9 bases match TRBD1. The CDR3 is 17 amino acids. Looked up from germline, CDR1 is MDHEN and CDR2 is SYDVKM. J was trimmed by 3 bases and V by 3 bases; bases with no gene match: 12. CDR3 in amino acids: CASSFPGGQGSYYEQYF. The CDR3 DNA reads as TGTGCCAGCAGTTTCCCTGGTGGACAGGGGAGTTACTACGAGCAGTACTTC.

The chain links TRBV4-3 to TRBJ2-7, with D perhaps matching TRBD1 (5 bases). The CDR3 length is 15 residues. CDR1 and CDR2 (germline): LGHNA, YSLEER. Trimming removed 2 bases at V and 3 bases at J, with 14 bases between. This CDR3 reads CASSQSFGQNYEQYF. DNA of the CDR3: TGCGCCAGCAGCCAATCGTTCGGACAAAACTACGAGCAGTACTTC.

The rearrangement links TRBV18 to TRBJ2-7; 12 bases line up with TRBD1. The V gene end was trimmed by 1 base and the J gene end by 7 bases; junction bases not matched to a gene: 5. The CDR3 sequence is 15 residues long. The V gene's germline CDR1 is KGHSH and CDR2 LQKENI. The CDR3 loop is CASSPLGQGAVEQYF. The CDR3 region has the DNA TGTGCCAGCTCACCACTGGGACAGGGGGCGGTTGAGCAGTACTTC.

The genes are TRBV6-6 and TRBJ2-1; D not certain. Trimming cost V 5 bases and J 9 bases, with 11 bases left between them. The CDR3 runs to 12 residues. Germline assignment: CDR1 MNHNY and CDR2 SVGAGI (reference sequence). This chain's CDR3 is CASSPRRREQFF. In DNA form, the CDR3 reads TGTGCCAGCAGTCCCAGGCGGCGTGAGCAGTTCTTC.

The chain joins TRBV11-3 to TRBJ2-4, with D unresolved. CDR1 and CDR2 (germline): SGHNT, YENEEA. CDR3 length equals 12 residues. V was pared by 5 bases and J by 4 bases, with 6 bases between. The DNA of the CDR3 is TGTGCCAGCAGCGCCCGGAAAAACATTCAGTACTTC. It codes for CASSARKNIQYF.

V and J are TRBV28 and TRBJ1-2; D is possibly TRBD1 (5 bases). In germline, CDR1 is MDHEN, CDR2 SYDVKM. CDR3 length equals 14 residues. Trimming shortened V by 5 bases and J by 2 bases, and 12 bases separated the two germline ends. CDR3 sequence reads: CASSIDSSNYGYTF. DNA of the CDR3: TGTGCCAGCAGTATTGACAGTTCCAACTATGGCTACACCTTC.